Presented here are 28 T cell receptor beta chains from one specimen sequenced in a study of vaccination and CD4 T cells after COVID-19. Sequenced with the Oncomine TCR Beta short-read assay was DNA taken from cultured CD4+ T cells. TCRdb re-called the PCR reads with MiXCR, one entry per CDR3 protein. The table lists approximately 10,000 distinct CDR3 sequences, roughly 42% of them singletons. Regarding treatment: approximately nine-day PBMC culture with coronavirus spike peptide pools or control peptides (ViraFEST assay). Their antigens remain unidentified. The sequencing used cultured CD4+ T cells from blood, collected after SARS-CoV-2 vaccination. These receptors all come from a human donor with COVID-19.

V is TRBV27 and J is TRBJ1-6; 9 bases agree with TRBD1. CDR3 length: 15 amino acids. The germline CDR1 and CDR2 sequences are MNHEY and SMNVEV (reference sequence). V was pared by 1 base and J by 6 bases, with 1 base of the junction left unmatched. CDR3 sequence (DNA): TGTGCCAGCAGTTTATTGGGACAGGGTAATTCACCCCTCCACTTT. It encodes CASSLLGQGNSPLHF.

This clonotype showed up just a few times. The gene calls are TRBV15 and TRBJ1-4; tentatively, D is TRBD1 (6 bases). Germline loops: CDR1 LNHNV, CDR2 YYDKDF (reference sequence). The CDR3 runs to 13 residues. V was cut by 9 bases and J by 7 bases, with 15 bases left in between. The DNA of the CDR3 is TGTGCCACGAAAGGGGGGGCGGGTGAAAAACTGTTTTTT. It specifies CATKGGAGEKLFF.

The CDR3 loop is CASRRIDGYTEAFF. For the CDR3, the DNA is TGTGCCAGCAGAAGAATCGACGGATACACTGAAGCTTTCTTT. The chain employs TRBV6-1 and TRBJ1-1; D gene unclear. Germline V gene data show CDR1 as MNHNS and CDR2 as SASEGT. This CDR3 comprises 14 residues. V was cut by 6 bases and J by 3 bases, with 14 bases left in between.

This clonotype was observed a few times. This chain uses TRBV28 with TRBJ2-5, with D possibly TRBD1 on 6 matching bases. The V and J ends lost 2 bases and 5 bases respectively, with 12 bases between them. The germline CDR1 and CDR2 sequences are MDHEN and SYDVKM. This CDR3 comprises 14 residues. The DNA of the CDR3 is TGTGCCAGCAGTTTAGGGGGCAGAGAGGAGACCCAGTACTTC. As protein: CASSLGGREETQYF.

This chain links TRBV29-1 with TRBJ2-5; D is possibly TRBD2 (6 bases). This CDR3 spans 12 amino acids. V was shortened by 7 bases and J by 7 bases, with 16 bases between the two germline ends. Germline V gives CDR1 SQVTM, CDR2 ANQGSEA. CDR3 in DNA: TGCAGCGGGCATGGGGGGAAGGGGACCCAGTACTTC. Its protein is CSGHGGKGTQYF.

This chain connects TRBV29-1 to TRBJ2-3; unclear D gene. Trimming left V 6 bases short and J 6 bases short, with 7 bases between. The germline CDR1 and CDR2 sequences are SQVTM and ANQGSEA. The CDR3 length is 10 residues. CDR3 in amino acids: CSVLEDTQYF. Written as DNA, the CDR3 is TGCAGCGTGCTTGAGGATACGCAGTATTTT.

In this sample, this clonotype turned up a few times. The V gene is TRBV11-2, the J gene TRBJ2-5, with D hard to call. Per the germline V gene, CDR1 is SGHAT and CDR2 is FQNNGV. This CDR3 comprises 11 residues. Deletions cut 1 base from V and 4 bases from J, with 1 base between. Here the CDR3 reads CASSLAETQYF. The CDR3 nucleotides are TGTGCCAGCAGCTTAGCAGAGACCCAGTACTTC. The full variable domain, its missing parts supplied by reference TRBV11-2 and TRBJ2-5, is EAGVAQSPRYKIIEKRQSVAFWCNPISGHATLYWYQQILGQGPKLLIQFQNNGVVDDSQLPKDRFSAERLKGVDSTLKIQPAKLEDSAVYLCASSLAETQYFGPGTRLLVL.

Notes on this clonotype: At one end, the junction sequence differs from germline, possibly due to a read error. The chain recombines TRBV7-7 with TRBJ2-3; D is ambiguous. The CDR3 loop spans 15 amino acids. From germline, CDR1 is SSHAT and CDR2 FNYEAQ (reference sequence). DNA of the CDR3: TGTGCTAGCAGCCCCGGTCTGGGTTCCACAGATACGCAGTATTTT. Translation: CASSPGLGSTDTQYF.

The chain couples TRBV6-1 to TRBJ1-4; a possible D gene is TRBD1 (5 bases). Per germline, CDR1 MNHNS and CDR2 SASEGT. The CDR3 length is 13 residues. Trimming shortened V by 5 bases and J by 13 bases, and 17 bases separated the two germline ends. CDR3 bases: TGTGCCAGCAGTCAGACACCGACAGAGAGACTGTTTTTT. Amino acid sequence: CASSQTPTERLFF.

This clonotype showed up just a few times. This chain uses TRBV7-2 with TRBJ2-2; 10 bases are a match to TRBD2. The CDR3 totals 16 residues. Trimming took 5 bases from V and 4 from J; bases not matched to a gene: 7. CDR1 is SGHTA, CDR2 FQGNSA, per germline. This chain's CDR3 is CASSRRTSGGTGELFF. The CDR3 DNA follows: TGTGCCAGCAGCCGCCGGACTAGCGGCGGCACCGGGGAGCTGTTTTTT. Supplemented by reference TRBV7-2 and TRBJ2-2, the full variable domain reads GAGVSQSPSNKVTEKGKDVELRCDPISGHTALYWYRQSLGQGLEFLIYFQGNSAPDKSGLPSDRFSAERTGGSVSTLTIQRTQQEDSAVYLCASSRRTSGGTGELFFGEGSRLTVL.

V usage is TRBV4-1 and J usage is TRBJ2-3; possibly TRBD2 for D (5 bases). Germline CDR1 reads MGHRA; CDR2 reads YSYEKL. V dropped 2 bases and J dropped 3 bases, with 12 bases sitting between them. This CDR3 contains 15 residues. CDR3 residues: CASSQSLTRTDTQYF. Written as DNA, the CDR3 is TGCGCCAGCAGCCAATCTTTAACTAGGACAGATACGCAGTATTTT.

The chain uses TRBV6-1 and TRBJ1-3, with D hard to call. Trimming left V 10 bases short and J 0 bases short, with 10 bases between. From germline, CDR1 is MNHNS and CDR2 SASEGT. This CDR3 is 13 amino acids long. CDR3 region: CAIGRISGNTIYF. In nucleotides, the CDR3 is TGTGCCATCGGACGGATCTCTGGAAACACCATATATTTT.

The chain combines TRBV5-5 with TRBJ1-2, with D possibly TRBD1 on 5 matching bases. V lost 6 bases and J lost 8, with 20 bases in between. There are 14 residues in the CDR3. The germline CDR1 and CDR2 sequences are SGHKS and YYEKEE (reference sequence). The CDR3: CASTEGIFWLGYTF. CDR3 coding DNA: TGTGCCAGCACGGAGGGGATCTTTTGGCTCGGCTACACCTTC.

This rearrangement joins TRBV4-1 to TRBJ1-2; D is ambiguous. From germline, CDR1 is MGHRA and CDR2 YSYEKL. The CDR3 consists of 12 residues. V dropped 2 bases and J dropped 1 base, with 2 bases sitting between them. This chain's CDR3 is CASSQRNYGYTF. The CDR3 DNA sequence: TGCGCCAGCAGCCAACGTAACTATGGCTACACCTTC.

The chain recombines TRBV19 with TRBJ1-3; perhaps TRBD1 as D (6 bases). The ends were cut back, 5 bases at V and 2 bases at J, with 13 bases in the middle. The CDR3 totals 15 residues. CDR1 and CDR2 from the germline V gene are LNHDA and SQIVND (reference sequence). CDR3 sequence reads: CASSGDRTTGNTIYF. CDR3 DNA sequence: TGTGCCAGTAGTGGAGACAGGACCACTGGAAACACCATATATTTT.

V is TRBV2 and J is TRBJ1-5, with D maybe TRBD1 (5 bases). Germline CDR1 and CDR2: SNHLY and FYNNEI. Trimming cost V 8 bases and J 5 bases, with 16 bases left between them. The CDR3 has 14 amino acids. DNA of the CDR3: TGTGCCAGCTGGATGGGGGTTAATCATCAGCCCCAGCATTTT. Protein: CASWMGVNHQPQHF. Filled out from reference TRBV2 and TRBJ1-5, the complete variable domain reads EPEVTQTPSHQVTQMGQEVILRCVPISNHLYFYWYRQILGQKVEFLVSFYNNEISEKSEIFDDQFSVERPDGSNFTLKIRSTKLEDSAMYFCASWMGVNHQPQHFGDGTRLSIL.

The table lists this clonotype with a few counts. The chain uses TRBV6-1 and TRBJ2-3; 9 bases map to TRBD1. The trim removed 5 bases at V and 4 bases at J, leaving 13 bases unmatched. The CDR3 length is 17 residues. Per germline, CDR1 MNHNS and CDR2 SASEGT. The CDR3 nucleotides are TGTGCCAGCAGTAGATCTACAGGGGGCGCAGCGGCAGATACGCAGTATTTT. Protein sequence: CASSRSTGGAAADTQYF.

The J gene is TRBJ2-5, the V gene TRBV6-1; D perhaps matches TRBD2 (5 bases). V was trimmed by 7 bases and J by 7 bases, leaving 16 bases between them. This CDR3 is built from 13 residues. Germline-derived CDR1 and CDR2 are MNHNS and SASEGT. CDR3 sequence reads: CASTFPGGRTQYF. In DNA form, the CDR3 reads TGTGCCAGCACATTCCCTGGAGGCAGGACCCAGTACTTC.

The DNA for the CDR3 is TGTGCCAGCAGTACACCTAGCGGGGGTGGATTTAGCACAGATACGCAGTATTTT. As protein: CASSTPSGGGFSTDTQYF. This chain connects TRBV6-2 or TRBV6-3 to TRBJ2-3, with TRBD2 identical over 10 bases. The CDR3 has 18 residues. Looked up from germline, CDR1 is MNHEY and CDR2 is SVGEGT. The J segment lost 0 bases and the V segment lost 5 bases, leaving 11 bases of the junction unmatched.

This clonotype was counted only a few times. This chain links TRBV6-1 with TRBJ1-5; D gene uncertain. The CDR3 is made up of 15 amino acids. Trimming removed 0 bases from V and 0 bases from J, with 6 bases in between. Germline V gene sequence: CDR1 MNHNS, CDR2 SASEGT. CDR3 protein: CASSEANGSNQPQHF. Written as DNA, the CDR3 is TGTGCCAGCAGTGAAGCGAATGGTAGCAATCAGCCCCAGCATTTT.

The chain carries TRBV19 and TRBJ2-3; 10 bases fit TRBD2. Trimming at V came to 7 bases and at J to 1 base, leaving 8 bases not matched to a gene. In germline, CDR1 is LNHDA, CDR2 SQIVND (reference sequence). The CDR3 extends over 16 amino acids. The CDR3 region has the DNA TGTGCCAGTATTGGCGCTAGCGGGGGTGGCACAGATACGCAGTATTTT. Translated, it gives CASIGASGGGTDTQYF.

The rearrangement uses TRBV7-2 and TRBJ2-3; 8 bases are a match to TRBD2. Germline V gene sequence: CDR1 SGHTA, CDR2 FQGNSA. Germline trimming cut 5 bases from V and 7 bases from J; bases unmatched to any gene: 14. This CDR3 contains 16 residues. The CDR3 DNA is TGTGCCAGCAGCCCGGGGTCGCGGGGGGCCCTACATACGCAGTATTTT. Its translation is CASSPGSRGALHTQYF.

This clonotype is a singleton in its sample. The V gene is TRBV27, the J gene TRBJ1-4; D might be TRBD1 (5 bases). The CDR3 is 14 residues long. Germline values: CDR1 MNHEY, CDR2 SMNVEV (reference sequence). V shed 10 bases and J shed 2 bases, with 14 bases lying between them. The DNA of the CDR3 is TGTGCCACCGGGGGGGGGAGCACTAATGAAAAACTGTTTTTT. As protein: CATGGGSTNEKLFF. Full variable domain (rest looked up from reference TRBV27 and TRBJ1-4): EAQVTQNPRYLITVTGKKLTVTCSQNMNHEYMSWYRQDPGLGLRQIYYSMNVEVTDKGDVPEGYKVSRKEKRNFPLILESPSPNQTSLYFCATGGGSTNEKLFFGSGTQLSVL.

The chain carries TRBV30 and TRBJ1-5; 7 nucleotides match TRBD1. V gave up 2 bases and J gave up 5 bases; unmatched junction bases: 3. The length of the CDR3 is 13 residues. Germline CDR1 reads GTSNPN; CDR2 reads SVGIG (reference sequence). CDR3 protein: CAWSTGDDQPQHF. The CDR3 nucleotides are TGTGCCTGGAGTACAGGGGACGATCAGCCCCAGCATTTT.

V gene TRBV12-3 or TRBV12-4 combines with J gene TRBJ2-3, with TRBD2 as a possible D gene (5 bases). The length of the CDR3 is 13 residues. V was clipped by 6 bases and J by 9 bases, with 16 bases between them. The chain's CDR3 is CASSRGSRETQYF. The DNA for the CDR3 is TGTGCCAGCAGCCGCGGTTCGAGGGAAACGCAGTATTTT.

This clonotype has only a few counts. The rearrangement links TRBV6-1 to TRBJ1-5; D not certain. In germline, CDR1 is MNHNS, CDR2 SASEGT. With 4 bases removed from V and 3 bases from J, the gap between germline ends came to 10 bases. The CDR3 runs to 14 residues. The CDR3 sequence is CASSVQANNQPQHF. CDR3 in DNA: TGTGCCAGCAGTGTTCAGGCCAACAATCAGCCCCAGCATTTT.

This sequence joins TRBV7-6 and TRBJ1-3; TRBD1 aligns across 7 bases. This CDR3 comprises 16 residues. Trimming at V came to 2 bases and at J to 0 bases, leaving 4 bases not matched to a gene. In germline, CDR1 is SGHVS, CDR2 FNYEAQ. The CDR3 nucleotides read TGTGCCAGCAGCTTAAGACAGGGACCCTCTGGAAACACCATATATTTT. It codes for CASSLRQGPSGNTIYF.

V is TRBV11-2 and J is TRBJ2-1, with 7 bases aligning to TRBD2. The CDR3 has 16 amino acids. The V segment lost 2 bases and the J segment 3 bases; nucleotides outside the gene matches: 7. The germline V gene encodes CDR1 SGHAT and CDR2 FQNNGV. CDR3 nucleotide sequence: TGTGCCAGCAGCTTACTGGGCGGGGGAGTCTACAATGAGCAGTTCTTC. Translated, it gives CASSLLGGGVYNEQFF. Together with reference TRBV11-2 and TRBJ2-1, the CDR3 gives the full variable domain: EAGVAQSPRYKIIEKRQSVAFWCNPISGHATLYWYQQILGQGPKLLIQFQNNGVVDDSQLPKDRFSAERLKGVDSTLKIQPAKLEDSAVYLCASSLLGGGVYNEQFFGPGTRLTVL.